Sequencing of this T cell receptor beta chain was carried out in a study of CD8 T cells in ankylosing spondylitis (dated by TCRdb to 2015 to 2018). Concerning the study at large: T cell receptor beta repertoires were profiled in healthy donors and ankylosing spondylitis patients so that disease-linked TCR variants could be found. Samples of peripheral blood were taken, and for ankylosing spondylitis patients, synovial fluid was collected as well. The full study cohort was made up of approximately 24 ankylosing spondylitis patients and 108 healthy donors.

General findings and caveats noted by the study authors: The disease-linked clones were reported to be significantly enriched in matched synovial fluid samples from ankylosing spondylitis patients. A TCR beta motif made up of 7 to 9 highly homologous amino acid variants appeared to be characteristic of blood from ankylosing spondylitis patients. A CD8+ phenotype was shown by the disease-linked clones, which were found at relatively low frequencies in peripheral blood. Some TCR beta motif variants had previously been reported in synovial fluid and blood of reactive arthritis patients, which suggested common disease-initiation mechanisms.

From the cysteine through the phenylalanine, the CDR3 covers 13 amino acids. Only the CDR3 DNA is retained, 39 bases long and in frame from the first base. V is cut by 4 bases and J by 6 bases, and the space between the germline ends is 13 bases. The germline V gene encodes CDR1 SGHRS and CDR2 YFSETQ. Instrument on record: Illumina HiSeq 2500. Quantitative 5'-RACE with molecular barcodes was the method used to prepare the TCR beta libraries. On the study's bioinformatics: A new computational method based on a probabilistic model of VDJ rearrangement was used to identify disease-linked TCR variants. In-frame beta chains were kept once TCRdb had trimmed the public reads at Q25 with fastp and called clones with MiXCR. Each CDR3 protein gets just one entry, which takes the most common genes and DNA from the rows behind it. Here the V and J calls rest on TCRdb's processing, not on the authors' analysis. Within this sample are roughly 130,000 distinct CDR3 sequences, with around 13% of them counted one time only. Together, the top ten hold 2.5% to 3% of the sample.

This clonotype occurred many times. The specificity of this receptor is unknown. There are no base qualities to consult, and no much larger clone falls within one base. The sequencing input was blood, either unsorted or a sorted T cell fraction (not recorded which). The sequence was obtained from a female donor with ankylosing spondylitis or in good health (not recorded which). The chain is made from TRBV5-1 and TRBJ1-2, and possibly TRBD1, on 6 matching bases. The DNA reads TGCGCCAGCAGCGTACAGGGAGGGGATGGCTACACCTTC. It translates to CASSVQGGDGYTF.